These 5 T cell receptor beta chains came from one sample sequenced in a study of blood T cell repertoires in COVID-19. Sequencing used immunoSEQ multiplex PCR; TCRdb keeps in-frame clones, though not all of them. The table includes 150,000 to 200,000 clones, 80% to 90% detected once. The sample comprised peripheral blood. Receptor source: a human donor in a cohort sampled during active COVID-19.

The chain links TRBV7-9 to TRBJ2-1; D possibly corresponds to TRBD2 (6 bases). There are 12 residues in the CDR3. CDR1 is SEHNR and CDR2 is FQNEAQ in the germline V gene (reference sequence). V was cut by 5 bases and J by 10 bases, with 12 bases left in between. The CDR3 region has the DNA TGTGCCAGCAGCCTGACTAGGGGAGAGCAGTTCTTC. This codes for CASSLTRGEQFF.

This clone has at least ten counts. The chain links TRBV7-9 to TRBJ2-7, with no clear D. V gave up 5 bases and J gave up 6 bases, with 8 bases separating them. This CDR3 region has 11 residues. Germline V CDR1 and CDR2: SEHNR, FQNEAQ (reference sequence). CDR3 coding DNA: TGTGCCAGCAGCCTTATCGGCGAGCAGTACTTC. Translating it yields CASSLIGEQYF.

This clone was found a few times. V is TRBV7-9 and J is TRBJ2-1; 10 bases agree with TRBD2. Germline trimming cut 3 bases from V and 4 bases from J; bases unmatched to any gene: 6. This CDR3 is 16 amino acids long. Germline values: CDR1 SEHNR, CDR2 FQNEAQ (reference sequence). Written as DNA, the CDR3 is TGTGCCAGCAGCTTTTGGACTAGCGGAAATTACAATGAGCAGTTCTTC. Translated, it gives CASSFWTSGNYNEQFF.

The chain carries TRBV5-4 and TRBJ1-1; 9 nucleotides match TRBD1. This CDR3 has 14 residues. Germline V gives CDR1 SGHNT, CDR2 YYREEE (reference sequence). V shed 6 bases, J shed 6 bases, and the junction held 9 bases outside the gene matches. CDR3 in DNA: TGTGCCAGCAATAAGGACAGGGGATTATCTGAAGCTTTCTTT. Amino acids: CASNKDRGLSEAFF.

The chain couples TRBV19 to TRBJ2-5; TRBD1 aligns across 9 bases. J lost 5 bases, V lost 10 bases, and 14 bases had no gene match. CDR3 length: 15 amino acids. Germline CDR1 is LNHDA and CDR2 is SQIVND (reference sequence). The CDR3 nucleotides are TGTGCCACTTCCGGGACAGGGCATACGGCGGAGACCCAGTACTTC. Translation gives CATSGTGHTAETQYF.